This TCR beta chain was captured in a study of spatial heterogeneity in lung cancer (dated by TCRdb to between 2018 and 2021). Turning to the overall study: Beta-chain transcripts were consistently detected in greater numbers than alpha-chain transcripts, which likely reflected higher beta-chain transcript abundance. In tumor regions, TCR transcript counts showed a strong correlation with a T cell transcriptional module score derived from matched bulk RNA-seq. In the raw uncorrected reads, each unique combination of TCR and UMI appeared more than ten times on average. In non-small cell lung cancer, the study quantitatively compared TCR alpha and beta repertoires across several tumor regions, matched nontumor lung, and blood. Nonsynonymous mutation counts, determined by whole-exome sequencing of tumor tissue, were related to TCR repertoire features. At surgery, both alpha and beta chains were TCR-sequenced in 220 tumor regions, fewer than 80 matched nontumor lung samples and around 50 PBMC samples.

A distance of 8 bases separates the germline ends of V and J, which lose 1 base and 4 bases respectively. The CDR3 runs 13 amino acids, cysteine and phenylalanine included. Only the CDR3 portion is preserved as DNA: 39 bases, with reading frame beginning at the first base. The germline V gene (reference sequence) yields SGHKS for CDR1 and YYEKEE for CDR2. This clonotype appeared many times. Its antigen is unknown. No quality values exist for individual bases; no much larger clone is one base distant. The time point label, as the study defines it: sample taken at primary tumor resection. The donors were more than 65 patients from the lung TRACERx cohort who had early-stage, untreated non-small cell lung cancer. Without any cell sorting, TCR sequencing was performed on whole RNA extracted either from tumor and nontumor lung tissue or from cryopreserved PBMC samples. A patient was chosen for TCR sequencing only when enough RNA was available from at least two tumor regions. Tumor and adjacent nontumor lung specimens were reviewed by a lung pathologist before selection.

Library preparation employed 5' RACE. Data came from a NextSeq 500. To allow correction of PCR and sequencing errors, the TCR library protocol tagged every TCR cDNA molecule with a unique molecular identifier. The paper's data handling went like this. TCR identification, UMI-based error correction and CDR3 extraction were all carried out with Decombinator tools. Expanded TCRs were defined as those above a frequency of 2 per 1,000, corresponding to the top 1% of the tumor frequency distribution. Expanded tumor TCRs were classed as regional if statistically deemed absent (corrected P<0.05) from at least one tumor region, otherwise ubiquitous. Renyi diversity was calculated using the R vegan package after each repertoire was subsampled 100 times to 5,000 TCRs. CDR3 similarity networks were constructed using string-kernel similarity of amino acid triplets, with links drawn between CDR3s whose pairwise similarity was above 0.82. The raw public reads went through TCRdb reprocessing: fastp at Q25, MiXCR clone calling, in-frame beta chains kept. Rows with a matching CDR3 protein are joined into one entry that keeps the most common DNA and genes. The V and J calls, along with clone size, are taken from TCRdb and not from the paper's own processing. Present in this sample are roughly 10,000 distinct CDR3 sequences, roughly 12% of which were seen just once. About 10% of the sample is held by the ten biggest clonotypes.

Overall results and qualifications from the work: TCR-seq coverage of tumor T cells was estimated to be only about 7% for alpha chains and more than 11% for beta chains. The count of ubiquitous expanded TCRs correlated with the count of ubiquitous nonsynonymous mutations, and the count of regional expanded TCRs correlated with the count of regional nonsynonymous mutations. The tumor nonsynonymous mutation count correlated with the number of expanded alpha and beta TCRs within the tumor. Additional single-cell paired TCR alpha and beta sequencing was considered necessary to confirm, at a functional level, the hypothesis that regional TCRs recognize regional mutations.

The starting material was lung tumor tissue, obtained at surgery. This sequence originates from a male donor with early-stage non-small cell lung cancer. This sequence uses TRBV5-5 and TRBJ1-1; D gene: possibly TRBD1, on 6 matching bases. The DNA is as follows: TGTGCCAGCAGCTTGTGGGGGGCCACTGAAGCTTTCTTT. Its coded protein is CASSLWGATEAFF.